This TCR beta chain was sequenced during a study of glioma-infiltrating T cells after dendritic cell vaccination. Time point defined: after dendritic cell vaccination, including at tumor progression/relapse. Assay used: immunoSEQ multiplex PCR; TCRdb lists only in-frame clones, some missing. The sample holds around 83,000 clones, 85% seen once. Germline CDR1 SGDLS, CDR2 YYNGEE. With V trimmed by 4 bases and J by 0 bases, 7 bases remained unmatched. This CDR3 contains 18 residues. The receptor was isolated from a human donor with glioblastoma. The sample consisted of blood, taken after dendritic cell vaccination. J is TRBJ2-1 and V is TRBV9; 13 bases are shared with TRBD2. CDR3: CASSPGTSGKRSYNEQFF. CDR3 in DNA: TGTGCCAGCAGCCCCGGGACTAGCGGGAAGCGCTCCTACAATGAGCAGTTCTTC.